Each of the 21 T cell receptor beta chains below was sequenced from the same sample in a study of T-cell memory formation after mild COVID-19. Each CDR3 protein gets one entry after TCRdb re-called the 5' RACE reads with MiXCR. The data show 45,000 to 50,000 distinct CDR3 sequences, about 7.3% seen once. The sample was PBMCs or a T cell subset sorted from them (not recorded which). The receptors stem from a man aged 18 to 30 who had mild COVID-19 (a few samples of this study predate the infection). Cell type and time point are not known.

V is TRBV10-3 and J is TRBJ1-2; D is unclear. Trimming cost V 2 bases and J 8 bases, with 12 bases left between them. Germline CDR1 is ENHRY and CDR2 is SYGVKD. This CDR3 is built from 13 residues. The CDR3 reads CAISESPMRGYTF. The CDR3 nucleotides read TGTGCCATCAGTGAGAGTCCGATGAGAGGCTACACCTTC.

This clonotype has only a few counts. J is TRBJ2-1 and V is TRBV5-5, with TRBD2 identical over 10 bases. J was trimmed by 4 bases and V by 5 bases; bases with no gene match: 6. The CDR3 covers 15 residues. Germline CDR1 SGHKS, CDR2 YYEKEE (reference sequence). This CDR3 reads CASRTTSGAYNEQFF. The CDR3, as DNA: TGTGCCAGCAGGACTACTAGCGGGGCGTACAATGAGCAGTTCTTC.

This clonotype was counted between two and nine times. The chain carries TRBV20-1 and TRBJ1-5; no firm D call. Trimming stripped 6 bases from V and 0 bases from J, with 12 bases between. The CDR3 runs 14 residues. Per the germline V gene, CDR1 is DFQATT and CDR2 is SNEGSKA (reference sequence). CDR3 nucleotide sequence: TGCAGTGCCCAGACCGATTATAGCAATCAGCCCCAGCATTTT. Translating it yields CSAQTDYSNQPQHF.

This clonotype counts as medium-sized (0.01 to 0.1%). Here the CDR3 reads CASSLQGYQETQYF. As DNA, the CDR3 is TGTGCCAGCAGCTTACAGGGATACCAAGAGACCCAGTACTTC. The chain recombines TRBV11-1 with TRBJ2-5; maybe TRBD1 (5 bases). This CDR3 comprises 14 residues. Germline V CDR1 and CDR2: SGHAT, FQDESV (reference sequence). Deletions cut 2 bases from V and 0 bases from J, with 7 bases between.

This clonotype showed up many times. The chain is built from TRBV4-1 and TRBJ1-5; the D is unclear. Trimming removed 1 base at V and 0 bases at J, with 22 bases between. CDR1 is MGHRA and CDR2 is YSYEKL in the germline V gene. CDR3 size: 20 residues. The CDR3 protein is CASSQAPPARRINSNQPQHF. Here the CDR3 DNA reads TGCGCCAGCAGCCAAGCCCCTCCGGCACGGCGTATCAATAGCAATCAGCCCCAGCATTTT.

This clonotype showed up just a few times. The chain is built from TRBV20-1 and TRBJ1-5; 8 positions match TRBD1. Per the germline V gene, CDR1 is DFQATT and CDR2 is SNEGSKA (reference sequence). The junction had 6 bases not matched to a gene; V was cut back by 0 bases and J by 8 bases. The CDR3 has 14 residues. CDR3 nucleotide sequence: TGCAGTGCTAGAGATAACAGGGGGGGGGAGCCCCAGCATTTT. This sequence encodes CSARDNRGGEPQHF.

This chain connects TRBV4-3 to TRBJ2-3; D is ambiguous. Germline V lookup: CDR1 LGHNA, CDR2 YSLEER. This CDR3 has 13 residues. V gave up 0 bases and J gave up 6 bases, with 7 bases separating them. CDR3: CASSQEGWDTQYF. The DNA of the CDR3 is TGCGCCAGCAGCCAAGAGGGTTGGGATACGCAGTATTTT.

The chain combines TRBV6-5 with TRBJ1-1; possibly TRBD1 for D (6 bases). V was shortened by 0 bases and J by 5 bases, with 7 bases between the two germline ends. There are 13 residues in the CDR3. CDR1 is MNHEY and CDR2 is SVGAGI in the germline V gene. The CDR3, as DNA: TGTGCCAGCAGTTACTCCCAGGGGACTGAAGCTTTCTTT. Translation gives CASSYSQGTEAFF.

The rearrangement joins TRBV6-5 to TRBJ1-6; the D gene is possibly TRBD1 (6 bases). Deletions cut 5 bases from V and 8 bases from J, with 13 bases between. Germline lookup yields CDR1 MNHEY and CDR2 SVGAGI. The CDR3 loop spans 14 amino acids. CDR3 sequence: CASSPRGRDSPLHF. Written as DNA, the CDR3 is TGTGCCAGCAGTCCCAGGGGTAGGGATTCACCCCTCCACTTT.

V usage is TRBV4-2 and J usage is TRBJ1-3, with D possibly being TRBD1 (5 bases). The CDR3 covers 17 residues. CDR1 is LGHNA, CDR2 YNFKEQ, per germline. Deletions cut 0 bases from V and 0 bases from J, with 12 bases between. DNA of the CDR3: TGTGCCAGCAGCCAAGATCCGGGGGGATACTCTGGAAACACCATATATTTT. Amino acid sequence: CASSQDPGGYSGNTIYF.

This clonotype was counted only a few times. The CDR3 spells CASSEWISYGYTF. For the CDR3, the DNA is TGTGCCAGCAGTGAGTGGATTTCCTATGGCTACACCTTC. The chain couples TRBV6-1 to TRBJ1-2; D not certain. Germline V gene data show CDR1 as MNHNS and CDR2 as SASEGT. The CDR3 contains 13 residues. V lost 3 bases and J 4 bases, leaving 9 bases between the germline ends.

This clonotype appeared many times. This chain uses TRBV7-9 with TRBJ2-3; D is possibly TRBD1 (5 bases). Germline V CDR1 and CDR2: SEHNR, FQNEAQ (reference sequence). This CDR3 spans 13 amino acids. V shed 8 bases and J shed 1 base, with 10 bases lying between them. The CDR3 sequence is CASLGRGTDTQYF. CDR3 nucleotides: TGTGCCAGCCTAGGCAGGGGCACAGATACGCAGTATTTT.

This clonotype has just a few counts. The chain uses TRBV24-1 and TRBJ2-3; the D gene could be TRBD1 or TRBD2 (5 bases each). The germline CDR1 and CDR2 sequences are KGHDR and SFDVKD. V was trimmed by 10 bases and J by 2 bases, leaving 12 bases between them. CDR3 size: 13 residues. CDR3: CATRGTTTDTQYF. In DNA form, the CDR3 reads TGTGCCACTAGAGGGACGACCACAGATACGCAGTATTTT.

This clonotype was seen ten or more times. CDR3 nucleotides: TGTGCCAGCAGCCTACAGGGGGAGAGCAATGAGCAGTTCTTC. Translated, it gives CASSLQGESNEQFF. The chain links TRBV7-3 to TRBJ2-1; TRBD1 agrees at 8 bases. Germline-derived CDR1 and CDR2 are SGHTA and FQGTGA. The V segment lost 5 bases and the J segment 6 bases; nucleotides outside the gene matches: 6. CDR3 length: 14 amino acids.

The chain carries TRBV20-1 and TRBJ1-6, with D unclear. From germline, CDR1 is DFQATT and CDR2 SNEGSKA (reference sequence). With 0 bases removed from V and 6 bases from J, the gap between germline ends came to 18 bases. CDR3 size: 17 residues. The CDR3 spells CSARDIIGQMSNSPLHF. The CDR3 DNA follows: TGCAGTGCTAGAGATATAATTGGTCAGATGTCTAATTCACCCCTCCACTTT.

This clonotype was detected ten times or more. V gene TRBV7-2 combines with J gene TRBJ1-2; no reliable D call. In germline, CDR1 is SGHTA, CDR2 FQGNSA. CDR3 length: 15 amino acids. The V gene lost 4 bases and the J gene lost 6 bases, with 18 bases spanning the gap. The CDR3 sequence: CASSSYIGEEHGYTF. The CDR3 nucleotides are TGTGCCAGCAGCTCCTATATCGGGGAGGAACATGGCTACACCTTC.

In its sample, this clonotype was seen many times. The CDR3 nucleotides are TGTGCCAGCAGCTTCGGGCCTGGGGACATTCAGTACTTC. Translated: CASSFGPGDIQYF. V gene TRBV7-2 combines with J gene TRBJ2-4; D gene ambiguous. In germline, CDR1 is SGHTA, CDR2 FQGNSA. With 3 bases removed from V and 8 bases from J, the gap between germline ends came to 11 bases. The CDR3 covers 13 residues.

The chain combines TRBV5-1 with TRBJ2-5; 9 nucleotides align to TRBD2. Germline V gene sequence: CDR1 SGHRS, CDR2 YFSETQ. This CDR3 region has 16 residues. The V segment lost 2 bases and the J segment 5 bases; nucleotides outside the gene matches: 10. CDR3 sequence (DNA): TGCGCCAGCAGCTTCCCAGGTGCTAGCGGGGCCGAGACCCAGTACTTC. Its translation is CASSFPGASGAETQYF.

This clonotype has more than one count but fewer than ten. This chain joins TRBV18 and TRBJ2-3; D possibly corresponds to TRBD2 (6 bases). The CDR3 has 13 amino acids. The V end lost 3 bases, the J end lost 6 bases, and 10 bases lay between the germline ends. Germline CDR1 reads KGHSH; CDR2 reads LQKENI. Written as DNA, the CDR3 is TGTGCCAGCTCACCGGACTACCGGGATACGCAGTATTTT. Translation: CASSPDYRDTQYF.

A few counts support this clonotype. This chain connects TRBV11-2 to TRBJ1-6, with 11 bases matching TRBD1. Looked up from germline, CDR1 is SGHAT and CDR2 is FQNNGV. The V segment lost 5 bases and the J segment 7 bases; nucleotides outside the gene matches: 1. This CDR3 is 14 amino acids long. CDR3 DNA: TGTGCCAGCAGCAGGACAGGGGGCAATTCACCCCTCCACTTT. Protein sequence: CASSRTGGNSPLHF. Filled out from reference TRBV11-2 and TRBJ1-6, the complete variable domain reads EAGVAQSPRYKIIEKRQSVAFWCNPISGHATLYWYQQILGQGPKLLIQFQNNGVVDDSQLPKDRFSAERLKGVDSTLKIQPAKLEDSAVYLCASSRTGGNSPLHFGNGTRLTVT.

The chain combines TRBV2 with TRBJ1-1; perhaps TRBD1 as D (6 bases). Looked up from germline, CDR1 is SNHLY and CDR2 is FYNNEI. The CDR3 runs 13 residues. V was clipped by 11 bases and J by 0 bases, with 13 bases between them. The CDR3 coding sequence is TGTGCCGGGGACACTCCATTGAACACTGAAGCTTTCTTT. It yields the protein CAGDTPLNTEAFF.